This is a list of T cell receptor beta chains from one sample in a study of shared clonotypes between healthy human individuals. Data came from immunoSEQ multiplex PCR; TCRdb stores just in-frame clones and leaves some out. The sample contains roughly 2.2 million clones, just over 90% of which appear only once. The sequencing input was naive CD4+ T cells from PBMCs. The origin of the receptors is a man between 18 and 35 years old in good health. Some clones in this sample may be carry-over from other donors' samples. Both conserved end residues are part of each CDR3. The D gene is left open where the match is weak. Clone size appears in some rows only: once, few, many, or a class for an expanded clone.

D gene: TRBD2; clone size: NA; J gene: TRBJ2-1; V gene: TRBV4-3; CDR3 DNA: TGCGCCAGCAGCCCCTCCGGACTAGCGGGAAACAATGAGCAGTTCTTC; CDR3 protein: CASSPSGLAGNNEQFF
D gene: TRBD1; clone size: few; J gene: TRBJ1-5; V gene: TRBV30; CDR3 DNA: TGTGCCTGGAGTGTAATGGGACAGGGGTCGCAGCCCCAGCATTTT; CDR3 protein: CAWSVMGQGSQPQHF
D gene: TRBD2; clone size: NA; J gene: TRBJ2-3; V gene: TRBV6-6; CDR3 DNA: TGTGCCAGCAGCGGACTAGCGCGGACCCACACAGATACGCAGTATTTT; CDR3 protein: CASSGLARTHTDTQYF
D gene: NA; clone size: NA; J gene: TRBJ1-2; V gene: TRBV7-9; CDR3 DNA: TGTGCCAGCAGCTTAGGGTCCTTCTATGGCTACACCTTC; CDR3 protein: CASSLGSFYGYTF
D gene: NA; clone size: NA; J gene: TRBJ2-7; V gene: TRBV6-5; CDR3 DNA: TGTGCCAGCAGTTACCGGGCCAATAGGGCGACCTACGAGCAGTACTTC; CDR3 protein: CASSYRANRATYEQYF
D gene: NA; clone size: NA; J gene: TRBJ2-3; V gene: TRBV29-1; CDR3 DNA: TGCAGCGCCCCTCTACCAGATACGCAGTATTTT; CDR3 protein: CSAPLPDTQYF
D gene: NA; clone size: NA; J gene: TRBJ1-4; V gene: TRBV28; CDR3 DNA: TGTGCCAGCAGCAATGGACAGTTCCGAAAACTGTTTTTT; CDR3 protein: CASSNGQFRKLFF
D gene: TRBD1; clone size: NA; J gene: TRBJ1-1; V gene: TRBV6-5; CDR3 DNA: TGTGCCAGCAGCCCCGGGACAGGGTTTCGAGCTTTCTTT; CDR3 protein: CASSPGTGFRAFF
D gene: NA; clone size: few; J gene: TRBJ1-2; V gene: TRBV5-4; CDR3 DNA: TGTGCCAGCCCCAGAAGTGGTGGCTACACCTTC; CDR3 protein: CASPRSGGYTF
D gene: NA; clone size: NA; J gene: TRBJ2-3; V gene: TRBV28; CDR3 DNA: TGTGCCAGCAGGACAATAACGGTCCCTTCGCAGTATTTT; CDR3 protein: CASRTITVPSQYF
D gene: TRBD1; clone size: NA; J gene: TRBJ2-5; V gene: TRBV5-1; CDR3 DNA: TGCGCCAGCAGCTTGGTCCCCAGGGGGCTGAGGGAGACCCAGTACTTC; CDR3 protein: CASSLVPRGLRETQYF
D gene: NA; clone size: NA; J gene: TRBJ2-1; V gene: TRBV6-5; CDR3 DNA: TGTGCCAGCAGCCGCGGGGTCTCCTACAATGAGCAGTTCTTC; CDR3 protein: CASSRGVSYNEQFF
D gene: NA; clone size: NA; J gene: TRBJ2-5; V gene: TRBV21-1; CDR3 DNA: TGTGCCAGCAGCAACTGCCCGGGGGGGGAGGAGACCCAGTACTTC; CDR3 protein: CASSNCPGGEETQYF
D gene: NA; clone size: NA; J gene: TRBJ2-5; V gene: TRBV13; CDR3 DNA: TGTGCCAGCAGCCAACCACTCCCTAAGGGAGAGACCCAGTACTTC; CDR3 protein: CASSQPLPKGETQYF
D gene: NA; clone size: NA; J gene: TRBJ1-2; V gene: TRBV7-3; CDR3 DNA: TGTGCCAGCAGCTTGGTGGCAGGGGATGGCTACACCTTC; CDR3 protein: CASSLVAGDGYTF
D gene: NA; clone size: NA; J gene: TRBJ2-7; V gene: TRBV28; CDR3 DNA: TGTGCCAGCAGGGGACGAGGGAGCTCCTACGAGCAGTACTTC; CDR3 protein: CASRGRGSSYEQYF
D gene: TRBD1; clone size: NA; J gene: TRBJ2-5; V gene: TRBV9; CDR3 DNA: TGTGCCAGCAGCGTAGTAACAGGGGCGGCGGAGACCCAGTACTTC; CDR3 protein: CASSVVTGAAETQYF
D gene: TRBD2; clone size: NA; J gene: TRBJ2-3; V gene: TRBV6-1; CDR3 DNA: TGTGCCAGCAGTGAGACTCTAGCGGGAGTGGATACGCAGTATTTT; CDR3 protein: CASSETLAGVDTQYF
D gene: TRBD2; clone size: NA; J gene: TRBJ2-3; V gene: TRBV5-4; CDR3 DNA: TGTGCCAGCAGCTTGGTGGCGGGAGGGTATATTGATACGCAGTATTTT; CDR3 protein: CASSLVAGGYIDTQYF
D gene: TRBD2; clone size: NA; J gene: TRBJ2-7; V gene: TRBV28; CDR3 DNA: TGTGCCAGCAGTAGGACTAGCGGGACGTACGAGCAGTACTTC; CDR3 protein: CASSRTSGTYEQYF
D gene: TRBD1; clone size: NA; J gene: TRBJ1-2; V gene: TRBV19; CDR3 DNA: TGTGCCAGTAGTCGGTCGGGACAGGGAAACTATGGCTACACCTTC; CDR3 protein: CASSRSGQGNYGYTF
D gene: NA; clone size: NA; J gene: TRBJ1-1; V gene: TRBV2; CDR3 DNA: TGTGCCAGCAGGGGGTGGGGTCCTCGACGGCAATCTGGGAGGAACACTGAAGCTTTCTTT; CDR3 protein: CASRGWGPRRQSGRNTEAFF
D gene: NA; clone size: NA; J gene: TRBJ2-1; V gene: TRBV9; CDR3 DNA: TGTGCCAGCAGCGTAGCTTCGCGGGACAATGAGCAGTTCTTC; CDR3 protein: CASSVASRDNEQFF
D gene: NA; clone size: NA; J gene: TRBJ2-1; V gene: TRBV14; CDR3 DNA: TGTGCCAGCAGCCAAGGGTTAATTGGGACGCAGTTCTTC; CDR3 protein: CASSQGLIGTQFF
D gene: TRBD2; clone size: NA; J gene: TRBJ2-3; V gene: TRBV6-6; CDR3 DNA: TGTGCCAGCAGTTACTCGAGTGGGAGGGGCACAGATACGCAGTATTTT; CDR3 protein: CASSYSSGRGTDTQYF
D gene: NA; clone size: NA; J gene: TRBJ2-3; V gene: TRBV18; CDR3 DNA: TGTGCCAGCTCACCACCGGAGACAGATACGCAGTATTTT; CDR3 protein: CASSPPETDTQYF
D gene: NA; clone size: once; J gene: TRBJ1-2; V gene: TRBV18; CDR3 DNA: TGTGCCAGCTCACCACAGGGTTTTGACTATGGCTACACCTTC; CDR3 protein: CASSPQGFDYGYTF
D gene: TRBD1; clone size: NA; J gene: TRBJ1-5; V gene: TRBV7-9; CDR3 DNA: TGTGCCAGCAGCTTAGCTTACGGACAGGCCAGAGATCAGCCCCAGCATTTT; CDR3 protein: CASSLAYGQARDQPQHF
D gene: NA; clone size: NA; J gene: TRBJ2-1; V gene: TRBV7-9; CDR3 DNA: TGTGCCAGCAGCTTACTACGAGGCCTGCTCACAAACGAGCAGTTCTTC; CDR3 protein: CASSLLRGLLTNEQFF
D gene: NA; clone size: NA; J gene: TRBJ1-1; V gene: TRBV18; CDR3 DNA: TGTGCCAGCTCACCAGCATTAGGGGCTCGGGTCGCTGAAGCTTTCTTT; CDR3 protein: CASSPALGARVAEAFF
D gene: NA; clone size: NA; J gene: TRBJ2-7; V gene: TRBV5-5; CDR3 DNA: TGTGCCAGCAGCTTGGCCGCGGCTCCGAGCTCCTACGAGCAGTACTTC; CDR3 protein: CASSLAAAPSSYEQYF
D gene: NA; clone size: NA; J gene: TRBJ2-2; V gene: TRBV7-3; CDR3 DNA: TGTGCCAGCCGGGCAGAGTTTGGCGGGGAGCTGTTTTTT; CDR3 protein: CASRAEFGGELFF
D gene: NA; clone size: few; J gene: TRBJ2-1; V gene: TRBV25-1; CDR3 DNA: TGTGCCAGCAGTGACGAGTACTTTGAGGGGGAGCAGTTCTTC; CDR3 protein: CASSDEYFEGEQFF
D gene: TRBD2; clone size: NA; J gene: TRBJ2-7; V gene: TRBV4-1; CDR3 DNA: TGCGCCAGCAGCCAATCTATACTAGCGGGACCCTACGAGCAGTACTTC; CDR3 protein: CASSQSILAGPYEQYF
D gene: NA; clone size: NA; J gene: TRBJ2-7; V gene: TRBV4-3; CDR3 DNA: TGCGCCAGCAGCCGACAGGTCGGCAGGGGCAACTACGAGCAGTACTTC; CDR3 protein: CASSRQVGRGNYEQYF
D gene: NA; clone size: NA; J gene: TRBJ2-1; V gene: TRBV15; CDR3 DNA: TGTGCCACCAGCAGAGTGATCGGCCATGAGCAGTTCTTC; CDR3 protein: CATSRVIGHEQFF
D gene: NA; clone size: NA; J gene: TRBJ2-3; V gene: TRBV28; CDR3 DNA: TGTGCCAGCATGGGCCCACAGGGACCAGATACGCAGTATTTT; CDR3 protein: CASMGPQGPDTQYF
D gene: NA; clone size: once; J gene: TRBJ2-7; V gene: TRBV6-5; CDR3 DNA: TGTGCCAGCAGTTACAGTTCAGCCTATTCCTACGAGCAGTACTTC; CDR3 protein: CASSYSSAYSYEQYF
D gene: NA; clone size: once; J gene: TRBJ1-1; V gene: TRBV7-3; CDR3 DNA: TGTGCCAGCAGCTTAGAACGGACAGCACGGACTTTCTTT; CDR3 protein: CASSLERTARTFF
D gene: TRBD1; clone size: NA; J gene: TRBJ2-3; V gene: TRBV7-6; CDR3 DNA: TGTGCCAGCAGCCTCGGACAGGGTTTCACAGATACGCAGTATTTT; CDR3 protein: CASSLGQGFTDTQYF
D gene: NA; clone size: NA; J gene: TRBJ2-3; V gene: TRBV29-1; CDR3 DNA: TGCAGCGCCAGGGGCGCCGGCTTTAGCACAGATACGCAGTATTTT; CDR3 protein: CSARGAGFSTDTQYF
D gene: TRBD1; clone size: NA; J gene: TRBJ2-1; V gene: TRBV7-2; CDR3 DNA: TGTGCCAGCAGCTCCCGACAGGGCCTTGAGCAGTTCTTC; CDR3 protein: CASSSRQGLEQFF